One and the same sample provided the 4 T cell receptor beta chains below, sequenced in a study of blood T cell repertoires in COVID-19. The method was immunoSEQ multiplex PCR; TCRdb's version includes in-frame clones alone and lacks a portion of them. Here the sample spans 220,000 or so clones, 85% to 90% being singletons. Sequencing used PBMCs or T cells enriched from blood (not recorded which). The receptors were sampled from a man between 50 and 59 years old who had been exposed to COVID-19.

The V call is TRBV10-3, the J call TRBJ2-7, with 12 bases matching TRBD2. The V gene end was trimmed by 3 bases and the J gene end by 4 bases; junction bases not matched to a gene: 1. The CDR3 loop spans 14 amino acids. Germline V gene sequence: CDR1 ENHRY, CDR2 SYGVKD. CDR3: CAISDGLAGYEQYV. Here the CDR3 DNA reads TGTGCCATCAGTGATGGACTAGCGGGATACGAGCAGTACGTC.

The V gene is TRBV4-2, the J gene TRBJ2-5; maybe TRBD2 (6 bases). The length of the CDR3 is 17 residues. Trimming pared 0 bases from V and 5 bases from J, leaving 19 bases between. The germline gives CDR1 LGHNA, CDR2 YNFKEQ. This CDR3 reads CASSQDGGTYWEETQYF. DNA of the CDR3: TGTGCCAGCAGCCAAGATGGGGGGACTTACTGGGAGGAGACCCAGTACTTC.

The chain joins TRBV2 to TRBJ2-7, with D perhaps TRBD2 (6 bases). CDR1 is SNHLY and CDR2 is FYNNEI in the germline V gene. CDR3 length equals 13 residues. The V end was cut by 8 bases, the J end by 1 base, with 12 bases between. CDR3 region: CASAGTESYEQYF. The CDR3 bases are TGTGCCAGCGCGGGAACGGAATCCTACGAGCAGTACTTC. The entire variable domain, with the rest obtained from reference TRBV2 and TRBJ2-7, is as follows: EPEVTQTPSHQVTQMGQEVILRCVPISNHLYFYWYRQILGQKVEFLVSFYNNEISEKSEIFDDQFSVERPDGSNFTLKIRSTKLEDSAMYFCASAGTESYEQYFGPGTRLTVT.

The CDR3 DNA reads as TGTGCCAGCAGCTCGGGACAGGGGGCCTGGCAGCCCCAGCATTTT. It translates to CASSSGQGAWQPQHF. This chain joins TRBV7-2 and TRBJ1-5, with 12 bases matching TRBD1. This CDR3 spans 15 amino acids. V lost 4 bases, J lost 7 bases, and 5 bases stayed unmatched. The germline gives CDR1 SGHTA, CDR2 FQGNSA.